Listed below are T cell receptor beta chains from one sample, sequenced in a study of human T cells and chemical hapten exposure. MiXCR, run by TCRdb on the RACE reads, gives a single entry per CDR3 protein. The sample records about 70,000 distinct CDR3 sequences, 7.5% to 10% being singletons. This specimen consisted of whole blood, obtained in connection with sensitization to the hapten diphenylcyclopropenone (DPC). Receptor source: a woman aged 40 to 50 with alopecia areata. Some clones in this sample may be carry-over from other donors' samples. Both conserved end residues are part of each CDR3.

V gene	J gene	CDR3 protein
TRBV5-4	TRBJ2-5	CASSFVLAGVGAGETQYF
TRBV20-1	TRBJ2-5	CSARDGGGAETQYF
TRBV5-6	TRBJ1-2	CASSLRLGYGYTF
TRBV12-3/TRBV12-4	TRBJ1-5	CASSLQGGQPQHF
TRBV20-1	TRBJ1-2	CSARDLGQGGYGYTF
TRBV7-9	TRBJ1-1	CASSSSGLGTEAFF
TRBV7-2	TRBJ2-7	CASSLEEGTYEQYF
TRBV19	TRBJ2-7	CASSNVGYEQYF
TRBV10-3	TRBJ1-1	CAISEEAGRAFF
TRBV20-1	TRBJ1-2	CSVRRDLNYGYTF
TRBV2	TRBJ1-5	CASSEDGGLNQPQHF
TRBV15	TRBJ1-1	CATSRGQIEGEAFF